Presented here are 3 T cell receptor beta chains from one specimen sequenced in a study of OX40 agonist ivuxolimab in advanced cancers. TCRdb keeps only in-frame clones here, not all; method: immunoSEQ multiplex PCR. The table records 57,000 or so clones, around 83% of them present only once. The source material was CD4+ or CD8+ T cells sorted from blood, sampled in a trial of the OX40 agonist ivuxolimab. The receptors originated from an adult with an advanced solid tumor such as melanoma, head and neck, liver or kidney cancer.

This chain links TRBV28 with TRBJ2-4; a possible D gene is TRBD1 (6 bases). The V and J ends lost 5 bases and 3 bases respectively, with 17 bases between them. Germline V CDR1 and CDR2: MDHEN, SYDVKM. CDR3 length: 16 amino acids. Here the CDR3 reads CASSRNREMGKNIQYF. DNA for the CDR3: TGTGCCAGCAGTCGAAACAGGGAAATGGGCAAAAACATTCAGTACTTC.

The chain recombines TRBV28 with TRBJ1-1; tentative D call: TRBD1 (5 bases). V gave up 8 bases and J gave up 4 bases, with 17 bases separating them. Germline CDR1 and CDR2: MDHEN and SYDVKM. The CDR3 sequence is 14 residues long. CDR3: CASQDSPGGTEAFF. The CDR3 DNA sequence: TGTGCCAGCCAAGATTCCCCGGGGGGCACTGAAGCTTTCTTT.

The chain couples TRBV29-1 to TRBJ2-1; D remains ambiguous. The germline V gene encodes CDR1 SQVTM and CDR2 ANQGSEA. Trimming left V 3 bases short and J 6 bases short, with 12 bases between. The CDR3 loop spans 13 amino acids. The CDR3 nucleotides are TGCAGCGTTGACTTATCGCTCTCCAATGAGCAGTTCTTC. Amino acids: CSVDLSLSNEQFF.